The T cell receptor beta chain described here comes from a study of cytomegalovirus exposure and HLA in healthy donors. J gave up 7 bases and V 0 bases, and 1 base lay outside the gene matches. The CDR3 is 13 amino acids. Germline CDR1 and CDR2: ENHRY and SYGVKD. Amplification used 60 Vbeta primers and 13 Jbeta primers. Clones were read by immunoSEQ multiplex PCR, and TCRdb kept only the in-frame ones, dropping some. The table shows 150,000 to 200,000 clones, with 84% occurring only once. A note on this clone: As yet, its antigen is unknown.

The study's findings and limits: As a later analysis revealed, most CMV-associated TCR beta chains appeared HLA-restricted.

This sequence originates from a boy aged 5-17 years in good health and CMV-seronegative. The rearrangement links TRBV10-3 to TRBJ1-2; 8 bases are shared with TRBD1. Sequenced sample: PBMCs. This CDR3 reads CAISESQGAGYTF. In nucleotides, the CDR3 is TGTGCCATCAGTGAGTCCCAGGGGGCTGGCTACACCTTC.